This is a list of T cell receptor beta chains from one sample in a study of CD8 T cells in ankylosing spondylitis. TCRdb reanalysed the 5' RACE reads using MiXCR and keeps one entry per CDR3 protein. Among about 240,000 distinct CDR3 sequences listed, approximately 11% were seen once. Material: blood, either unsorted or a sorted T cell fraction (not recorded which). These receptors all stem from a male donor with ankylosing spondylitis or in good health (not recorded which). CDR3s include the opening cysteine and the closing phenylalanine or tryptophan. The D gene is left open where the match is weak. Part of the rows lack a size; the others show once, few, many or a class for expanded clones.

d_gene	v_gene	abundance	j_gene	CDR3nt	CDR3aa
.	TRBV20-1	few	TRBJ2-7	TGCAGTGCTAGAAATACGGGTCAGGGGGGCTCCTACGAGCAGTACTTC	CSARNTGQGGSYEQYF
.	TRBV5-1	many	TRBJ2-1	TGCGCCAGCATGCTTTACAATGAGCAGTTCTTC	CASMLYNEQFF
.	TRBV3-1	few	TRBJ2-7	TGTGCCAGCAGCCAAGCCCAATCATCCGAATACGAGCAGTACTTC	CASSQAQSSEYEQYF
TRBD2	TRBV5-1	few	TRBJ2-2	TGCGCCAGTCGACCGGGACTAGCGGGGCCCATCGGGGAGCTGTTTTTT	CASRPGLAGPIGELFF
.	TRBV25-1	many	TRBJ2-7	TGTGCCAGCAGTGAACTCGACGGCTACGAGCAGTACTTC	CASSELDGYEQYF
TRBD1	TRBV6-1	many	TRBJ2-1	TGTGCCAGCAGTGCAAACAGGGGGGACTACAATGAGCAGTTCTTC	CASSANRGDYNEQFF
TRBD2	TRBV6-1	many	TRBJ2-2	TGTGCCAGCAGTGCCGGCGGGGGGCGGGGGACCACCGGGGAGCTGTTTTTT	CASSAGGGRGTTGELFF
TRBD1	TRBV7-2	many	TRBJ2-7	TGTGCCAGCAGCCCGACAGGGCCCTACGAGCAGTACTTC	CASSPTGPYEQYF
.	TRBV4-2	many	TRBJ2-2	TGTGCCAGCAGCCAAGGCGGGGCTAGACCCCACGGGGAGCTGTTTTTT	CASSQGGARPHGELFF
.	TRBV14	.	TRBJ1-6	TGTGCCAGCAGTCAAGGACGGAGCTCACCCCTCCACTTT	CASSQGRSSPLHF
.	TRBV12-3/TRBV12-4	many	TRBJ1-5	TGTGCCAGCAGTCCGGGGGGGGGCGGGAGACAGCCCCAGCATTTT	CASSPGGGGRQPQHF
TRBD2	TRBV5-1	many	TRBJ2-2	TGCGCCAGCAGCTTATGGCTAGCGGGGACCGGGGAGCTGTTTTTT	CASSLWLAGTGELFF
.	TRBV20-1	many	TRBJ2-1	TGCAGTGCTAACCGGGACTTCAGCGGCAATGAGCAGTTCTTC	CSANRDFSGNEQFF
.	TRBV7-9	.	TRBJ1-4	TGTGTCAGCAAAATTGGGGGAGAAAAACTGTTTTTT	CVSKIGGEKLFF
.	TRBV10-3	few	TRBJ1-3	TGTGCCATCAGTGATCCAGTTCCTTCCTCTGGAAACACCATATATTTT	CAISDPVPSSGNTIYF
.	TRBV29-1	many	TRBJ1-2	TGCAGCGTTGAAGAGGGGGGCTACACCTTC	CSVEEGGYTF
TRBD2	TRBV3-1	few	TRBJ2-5	TGTGCCAGCAGCCAAGAGGCTAGCGGGAGTGTCGAGACCCAGTACTTC	CASSQEASGSVETQYF
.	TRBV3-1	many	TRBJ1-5	TGTGCCAGCAGCCACTCCGCCTCTGAACAGCCCCAGCATTTT	CASSHSASEQPQHF